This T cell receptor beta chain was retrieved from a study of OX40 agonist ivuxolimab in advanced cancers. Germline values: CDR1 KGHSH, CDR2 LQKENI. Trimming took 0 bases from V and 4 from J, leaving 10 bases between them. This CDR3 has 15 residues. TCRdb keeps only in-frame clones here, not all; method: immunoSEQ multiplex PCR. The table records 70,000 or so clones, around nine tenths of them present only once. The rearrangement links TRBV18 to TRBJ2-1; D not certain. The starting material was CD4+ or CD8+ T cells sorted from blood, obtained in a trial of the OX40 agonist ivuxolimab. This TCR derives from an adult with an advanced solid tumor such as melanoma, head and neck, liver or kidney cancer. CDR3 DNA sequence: TGTGCCAGCTCACCACCGGCGGCAGGATACAATGAGCAGTTCTTC. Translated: CASSPPAAGYNEQFF.